This TCR beta chain was identified in a study of blood T cell repertoires in COVID-19. In the original analysis: How many nucleated cells were present was estimated from reference gene primer amplification. The assay was immunoSEQ multiplex PCR, and TCRdb's table has in-frame clones only and misses some. Clonal size and the V and J genes are those of that table, whereas D and trimming came from the DNA. The data contain approximately 200,000 clones, about 86% of them singletons. CDR1 is LNHNV and CDR2 is YYDKDF in the germline V gene (reference sequence). The CDR3 loop spans 13 amino acids. The sequence derives from a young woman with active or convalescent COVID-19. The V gene is TRBV15, the J gene TRBJ2-7; 7 nucleotides agree with TRBD1. Material for sequencing was peripheral blood. CDR3 DNA sequence: TGTGCTACGCAGTCGGGACAGACCTACGAGTTTTACTTC. Its protein product is CATQSGQTYEFYF.